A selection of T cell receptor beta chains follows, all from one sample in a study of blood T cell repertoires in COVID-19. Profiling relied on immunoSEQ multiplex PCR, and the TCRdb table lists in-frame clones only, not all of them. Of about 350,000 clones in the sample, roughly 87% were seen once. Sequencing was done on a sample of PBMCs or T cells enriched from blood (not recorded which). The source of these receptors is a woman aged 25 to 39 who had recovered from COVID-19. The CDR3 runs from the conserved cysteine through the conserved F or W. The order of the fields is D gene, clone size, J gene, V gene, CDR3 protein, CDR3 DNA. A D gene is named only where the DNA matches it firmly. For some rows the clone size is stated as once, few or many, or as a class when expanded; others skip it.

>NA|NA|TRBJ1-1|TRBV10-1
CASSESSFVEEAFF
TGCGCCAGCAGTGAGTCGAGCTTTGTCGAGGAAGCTTTCTTT
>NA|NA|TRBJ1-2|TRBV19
CASRAAVEYGYTF
TGTGCCAGTAGAGCGGCGGTCGAATATGGCTACACCTTC
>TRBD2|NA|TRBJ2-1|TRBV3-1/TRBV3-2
CASSHLGASGGSEQFF
TGTGCCAGCAGCCACTTAGGGGCTAGCGGGGGGTCTGAGCAGTTCTTC
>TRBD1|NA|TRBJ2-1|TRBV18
CASSPDRVIVFF
TGTGCCAGCTCGCCAGACAGGGTTATTGTGTTCTTC
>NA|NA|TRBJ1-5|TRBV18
CASSPEKISNQPQHF
TGTGCCAGCTCACCAGAGAAAATTAGCAATCAGCCCCAGCATTTT
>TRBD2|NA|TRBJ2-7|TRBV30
CAWRGTSSYEQYF
TGTGCCTGGAGGGGGACTAGCTCCTACGAGCAGTACTTC
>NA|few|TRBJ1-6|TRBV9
CAVHGSPLHF
TGTGCCGTCCACGGTTCACCCCTCCACTTT
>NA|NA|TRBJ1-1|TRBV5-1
CASSLNINAEAFF
TGCGCCAGCAGCTTGAATATAAATGCTGAAGCTTTCTTT
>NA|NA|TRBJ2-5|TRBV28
CASLGRGAIRETQYF
TGTGCCAGCTTGGGCAGGGGGGCCATTAGAGAGACCCAGTACTTC
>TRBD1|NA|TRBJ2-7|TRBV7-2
CASSPGTGRLWGEQYF
TGTGCCAGCAGCCCTGGGACAGGTCGGCTCTGGGGCGAGCAGTACTTC
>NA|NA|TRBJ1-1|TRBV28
CASTFMRNTEAFF
TGTGCCAGCACCTTTATGCGGAACACTGAAGCTTTCTTT
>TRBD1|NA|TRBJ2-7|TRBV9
CASSVTGTGANEQYF
TGTGCCAGCAGCGTCACCGGGACAGGGGCCAACGAGCAGTACTTC
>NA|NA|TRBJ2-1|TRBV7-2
CASSFSGGPYNEQFF
TGTGCCAGCAGCTTTTCCGGGGGGCCCTACAATGAGCAGTTCTTC
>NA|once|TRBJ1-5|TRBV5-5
CASSFVAGGNQPQHF
TGTGCCAGCAGCTTTGTCGCTGGAGGAAATCAGCCCCAGCATTTT
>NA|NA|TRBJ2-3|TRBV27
CASSLTIGATDTQYF
TGTGCCAGCAGTTTGACGATAGGGGCGACAGATACGCAGTATTTT
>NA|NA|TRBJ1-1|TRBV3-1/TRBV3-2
CASSQGWGGTEAFF
TGTGCCAGCAGCCAAGGGTGGGGGGGGACTGAAGCTTTCTTT
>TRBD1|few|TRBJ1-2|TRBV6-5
CASSYRGQAYGYTF
TGTGCCAGCAGTTACCGCGGACAGGCTTATGGCTACACCTTC
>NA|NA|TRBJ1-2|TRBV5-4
CASSLVSNSPYGYTF
TGTGCCAGCAGCTTGGTGTCTAATTCCCCCTATGGCTACACCTTC
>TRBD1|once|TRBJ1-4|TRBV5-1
CASSSIGTGPEKLFF
TGCGCCAGCAGCTCAATAGGGACAGGGCCTGAAAAACTGTTTTTT
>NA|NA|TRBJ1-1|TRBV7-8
CASSLWGGLAFF
TGTGCCAGCAGCTTATGGGGAGGGTTAGCTTTCTTT
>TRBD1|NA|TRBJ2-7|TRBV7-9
CASSPWDRGTSEQYF
TGTGCCAGCAGCCCCTGGGACAGGGGAACTTCCGAGCAGTACTTC
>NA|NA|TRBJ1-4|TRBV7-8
CASSPGRGAGEKLFF
TGTGCCAGCAGCCCCGGCAGGGGTGCAGGCGAAAAACTGTTTTTT
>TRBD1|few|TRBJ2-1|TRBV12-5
CASGWTGQGRMNEQFF
TGTGCTAGTGGTTGGACGGGACAGGGTAGGATGAATGAGCAGTTCTTC
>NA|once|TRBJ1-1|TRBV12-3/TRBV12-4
CASSRGGTEAFF
TGTGCCAGCAGCCGGGGGGGGACTGAAGCTTTCTTT
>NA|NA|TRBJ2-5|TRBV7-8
CASSSRWSEQETQYF
TGTGCCAGCAGCTCACGTTGGTCCGAGCAAGAGACCCAGTACTTC
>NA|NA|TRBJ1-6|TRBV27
CASSIKIERNSPLHF
TGTGCCAGCAGTATAAAAATTGAACGGAATTCACCCCTCCACTTT
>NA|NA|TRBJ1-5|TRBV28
CASSRERLSQPQHF
TGTGCCAGCAGCCGGGAACGATTGAGCCAGCCCCAGCATTTT
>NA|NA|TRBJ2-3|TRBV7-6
CASSLPQETGTDTQYF
TGTGCCAGCAGCTTACCGCAGGAGACAGGCACAGATACGCAGTATTTT
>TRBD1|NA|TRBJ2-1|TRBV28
CASSTSGRGRSEQFF
TGTGCCAGCAGCACATCAGGAAGGGGGCGAAGTGAGCAGTTCTTC
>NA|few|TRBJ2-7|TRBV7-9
CASSLEPATGGEEQYF
TGTGCCAGCAGCTTAGAACCGGCGACAGGCGGTGAAGAGCAGTACTTC